Below, 15 T cell receptor beta chains from the same sample are listed, as sequenced in a study of Graves' ophthalmopathy and Graves' hyperthyroidism. Amplification of TCR beta CDR3 regions used RNA transcripts. First-round RT-PCR employed HTBI primers, with a second-round multiplex PCR after it. TCRdb re-called the multiplex PCR reads through MiXCR, storing one row per CDR3 protein. Of hundreds of thousands of distinct CDR3 sequences in the sample, 13% to 15% were seen once. What was sequenced was blood. Every receptor here comes from a woman aged 25 to 39 with Graves' ophthalmopathy.

The chain recombines TRBV12-3 or TRBV12-4 with TRBJ2-2; no definite D call. The CDR3 is made up of 13 amino acids. V gave up 4 bases and J gave up 3 bases, with 6 bases separating them. Written as DNA, the CDR3 is TGTGCCAGCAGTTCTCCCGACACCGGGGAGCTGTTTTTT. Translated, it gives CASSSPDTGELFF.

Ten or more counts support this clonotype. The chain joins TRBV6-2 or TRBV6-3 to TRBJ1-5; TRBD1 aligns across 8 bases. Germline V gene data show CDR1 as MNHEY and CDR2 as SVGEGT. The ends lost 2 bases at V and 3 bases at J; junction bases unmatched: 12. The CDR3 length is 18 residues. CDR3 region: CASSYPRQGARVNQPQHF. In DNA form, the CDR3 reads TGTGCCAGCAGTTACCCTCGGCAGGGGGCGCGGGTCAATCAGCCCCAGCATTTT.

With regard to this clonotype: It may be a read error: a sequence one base away is much more abundant. The J gene is TRBJ1-2, the V gene TRBV15; D unresolved. Per germline, CDR1 LNHNV and CDR2 YYDKDF (reference sequence). The CDR3 runs 11 residues. The CDR3 bases are TGTGCCCCTGTCTTTGGCTATGGCGACACCTTC. Protein: CAPVFGYGDTF.

This chain connects TRBV6-1 to TRBJ1-6, with TRBD1 as a possible D gene (5 bases). In germline, CDR1 is MNHNS, CDR2 SASEGT. This CDR3 spans 15 amino acids. Deletions cut 2 bases from V and 10 bases from J, with 15 bases between. CDR3 DNA: TGTGCCAGCAGTGAAACTGACAGTGGGGTCTCACCCCTCCACTTT. Translating it yields CASSETDSGVSPLHF.

Points on this clonotype: At one of its ends the junction is not consistent with the germline gene, which may arise from a read error. The J gene is TRBJ1-2, the V gene TRBV18; possible D gene TRBD1, 6 bases. Germline V gene sequence: CDR1 KGHSH, CDR2 LQKENI. This CDR3 is 12 amino acids long. The CDR3 coding sequence is TGTGTCAGCTCAACGGACAGAAATGGCTACACCTTC. Translating it yields CVSSTDRNGYTF.

This clonotype has just a few counts. The V call is TRBV18, the J call TRBJ2-5; 11 bases are a match to TRBD2. This CDR3 is 18 amino acids long. The J segment lost 1 base and the V segment lost 0 bases, leaving 7 bases of the junction unmatched. Germline CDR1 KGHSH, CDR2 LQKENI. CDR3 nucleotide sequence: TGTGCCAGCTCACCACCTCCCGGGACTAGCGGTTTCCAAGAGACCCAGTACTTC. Amino acid sequence: CASSPPPGTSGFQETQYF.

This clonotype was detected ten times or more. This chain connects TRBV28 to TRBJ1-2; D unresolved. Between the trimmed V and J ends, which lost 5 bases and 6 bases, there was a span of 10 bases. This CDR3 is 12 amino acids long. Germline V gene sequence: CDR1 MDHEN, CDR2 SYDVKM. The CDR3 region is CASSRGKNGYTF. The DNA of the CDR3 is TGTGCCAGCAGTCGGGGAAAGAATGGCTACACCTTC.

This clonotype has a count of ten or more. This chain uses TRBV27 with TRBJ1-1, with 7 bases matching TRBD1. The CDR3 has 14 amino acids. Trimming cost V 5 bases and J 3 bases; bases outside gene matches: 6. The germline V gene encodes CDR1 MNHEY and CDR2 SMNVEV (reference sequence). The DNA of the CDR3 is TGTGCCAGCAGTCCGGGACAGTTCTACACTGAAGCTTTCTTT. Its translation: CASSPGQFYTEAFF.

This clonotype occurred many times. This chain connects TRBV2 to TRBJ2-7; TRBD1 matches 8 bases. Trimming took 7 bases from V and 7 from J; bases not matched to a gene: 6. Germline V CDR1 and CDR2: SNHLY, FYNNEI. The CDR3 extends over 12 amino acids. The CDR3 sequence is CASKDRVWEQYF. The DNA of the CDR3 is TGTGCCAGCAAGGACAGGGTATGGGAGCAGTACTTC.

CDR3 in DNA: TGTGCCAGCAGTCCCTGGACAGGGTCTGACACCATATATTTT. It codes for CASSPWTGSDTIYF. V gene TRBV2 combines with J gene TRBJ1-3, with 8 bases aligning to TRBD1. V trimming: 5 bases; J trimming: 8 bases; junction bases outside the gene matches: 8. This CDR3 contains 14 residues. From germline, CDR1 is SNHLY and CDR2 FYNNEI.

This clonotype was recorded many times. The V and J genes are TRBV19 and TRBJ1-5; 12 bases match TRBD1. The germline gives CDR1 LNHDA, CDR2 SQIVND (reference sequence). J lost 6 bases, V lost 4 bases, and 10 bases had no gene match. The CDR3 spans 17 residues. The CDR3 here is CASSKSTGQGAFQPQHF. For the CDR3, the DNA is TGTGCCAGTAGTAAGTCCACGGGACAGGGGGCTTTTCAGCCCCAGCATTTT.

This clonotype has a count of ten or more. This chain links TRBV12-3 or TRBV12-4 with TRBJ2-7; TRBD2 is a possible D gene (5 bases). The CDR3 is 14 residues long. V was clipped by 4 bases and J by 7 bases, with 17 bases between them. CDR3 DNA sequence: TGTGCCAGCAGTTCGCTACGTTCTACGGGGGAGCAGTACTTC. This codes for CASSSLRSTGEQYF.

There are many counts of this clonotype. The rearrangement links TRBV6-1 to TRBJ1-5; 10 bases align to TRBD1. The CDR3 extends over 17 amino acids. Germline V gene sequence: CDR1 MNHNS, CDR2 SASEGT. Trimming took 3 bases from V and 1 from J; bases not matched to a gene: 6. The CDR3, as DNA: TGTGCCAGCAGTGAGACCTGGACAGGGGGAAGCAATCAGCCCCAGCATTTT. Its translation is CASSETWTGGSNQPQHF.

In this sample, this clonotype turned up many times. V usage is TRBV6-2 or TRBV6-3 and J usage is TRBJ2-7; 13 positions match TRBD2. Looked up from germline, CDR1 is MNHEY and CDR2 is SVGEGT. J gave up 3 bases and V 7 bases, and 3 bases lay outside the gene matches. The CDR3 has 14 amino acids. CDR3 in DNA: TGTGCCAGCACCAGGACTAGCGGGGGCTACGAGCAGTACTTC. Amino acid sequence: CASTRTSGGYEQYF.

This clonotype was seen once. This may be a read error: a much more frequent sequence differs by one nucleotide. The rearrangement uses TRBV6-5 and TRBJ1-1, with D perhaps TRBD1 (5 bases). CDR3 length: 13 amino acids. Germline values: CDR1 MNHEY, CDR2 SVGAGI. The CDR3 loop reads CASSYLLGTEAVF. CDR3 bases: TGTGCCAGCAGTTACCTGCTAGGGACTGAAGCTGTCTTT.